What follows are 8 T cell receptor beta chains derived from one specimen sequenced in a study of blood T cell repertoires in COVID-19. The protocol was immunoSEQ multiplex PCR, while the TCRdb copy is restricted to in-frame clones and leaves out a portion. This table has hundreds of thousands of clones, 85% to 90% appearing once. The specimen sequenced was peripheral blood. The receptors shown here come from a young woman with acute or convalescent COVID-19.

This clone was seen once. The rearrangement uses TRBV28 and TRBJ2-3; 7 bases match TRBD1. This CDR3 has 14 residues. CDR1 is MDHEN and CDR2 is SYDVKM in the germline V gene. Trimming removed 5 bases from V and 2 bases from J; junction bases left unmatched: 4. DNA of the CDR3: TGTGCCAGCAGTATACAGGGGTACACAGATACGCAGTATTTT. It translates to CASSIQGYTDTQYF.

V is TRBV3-1 (or the pseudogene TRBV3-2) and J is TRBJ2-1; tentatively, D is TRBD2 (7 bases). Germline lookup yields CDR1 LGHDT and CDR2 YNNKEL (reference sequence). V lost 4 bases to trimming and J lost 2 bases, with 15 bases between them. This CDR3 contains 16 residues. The CDR3 bases are TGTGCCAGCAGCCGTAGAGGGGGGGGCACCTACAATGAGCAGTTCTTC. This gives the protein CASSRRGGGTYNEQFF.

The chain recombines TRBV7-2 with TRBJ1-4; no definite D call. The germline gives CDR1 SGHTA, CDR2 FQGNSA. The length of the CDR3 is 14 residues. V was shortened by 5 bases and J by 8 bases, with 15 bases between the two germline ends. The CDR3 DNA reads as TGTGCCAGCAGCACCCGACCCGTGGAGGAAAAACTGTTTTTT. As protein: CASSTRPVEEKLFF.

This chain links TRBV7-3 with TRBJ1-1, with D hard to call. The CDR3 has 16 amino acids. V was shortened by 5 bases and J by 1 base, with 17 bases between the two germline ends. Germline V CDR1 and CDR2: SGHTA, FQGTGA. CDR3 protein: CASSPHLQRENTEAFF. The CDR3 nucleotides are TGTGCCAGCAGCCCACATCTGCAGAGGGAGAACACTGAAGCTTTCTTT.

The chain recombines TRBV4-1 with TRBJ1-1; D not resolved. Germline CDR1 MGHRA, CDR2 YSYEKL. With 3 bases removed from V and 1 base from J, the gap between germline ends came to 15 bases. The CDR3 runs 16 residues. The chain's CDR3 is CASSQLSFSGNTEAFF. CDR3 in DNA: TGCGCCAGCAGCCAGCTCAGCTTCTCAGGGAACACTGAAGCTTTCTTT.

The CDR3: CASSGQGVFNEQFF. As DNA, the CDR3 is TGTGCCAGCAGCGGACAGGGTGTGTTCAATGAGCAGTTCTTC. The V gene is TRBV6-5, the J gene TRBJ2-1, with 8 bases lining up with TRBD1. Germline V CDR1 and CDR2: MNHEY, SVGAGI. V gave up 6 bases and J gave up 6 bases; unmatched junction bases: 7. The CDR3 has 14 amino acids.

The chain has TRBV11-2 and TRBJ2-7; 7 bases fit TRBD2. Per germline, CDR1 SGHAT and CDR2 FQNNGV. This CDR3 contains 12 residues. With 7 bases clipped from V and 2 bases from J, the junction kept 2 bases outside the gene matches. CDR3 region: CASIGRAYEQYF. The CDR3 nucleotides read TGTGCCAGCATTGGGAGGGCCTACGAGCAGTACTTC.

The chain employs TRBV27 and TRBJ2-2; 12 bases line up with TRBD2. V was clipped by 1 base and J by 4 bases; unmatched bases: 7. The CDR3 totals 18 residues. Germline V gene data show CDR1 as MNHEY and CDR2 as SMNVEV (reference sequence). CDR3 sequence reads: CASSLLASGGEGTGELFF. The CDR3 DNA reads as TGTGCCAGCAGTTTATTGGCTAGCGGGGGGGAGGGCACCGGGGAGCTGTTTTTT.